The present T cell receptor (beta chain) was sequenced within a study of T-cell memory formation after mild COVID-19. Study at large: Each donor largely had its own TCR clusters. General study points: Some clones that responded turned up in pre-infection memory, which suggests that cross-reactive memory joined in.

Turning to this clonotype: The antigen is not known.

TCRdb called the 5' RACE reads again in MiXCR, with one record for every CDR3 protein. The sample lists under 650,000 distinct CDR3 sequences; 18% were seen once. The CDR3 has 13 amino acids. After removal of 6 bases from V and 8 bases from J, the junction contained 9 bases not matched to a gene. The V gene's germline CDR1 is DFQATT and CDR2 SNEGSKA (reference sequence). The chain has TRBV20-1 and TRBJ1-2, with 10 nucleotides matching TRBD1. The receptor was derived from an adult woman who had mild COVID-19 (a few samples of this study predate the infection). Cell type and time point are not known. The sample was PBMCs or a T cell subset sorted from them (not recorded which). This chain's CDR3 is CSADAGTGEGYTF. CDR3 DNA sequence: TGCAGTGCAGACGCCGGGACAGGGGAAGGCTACACCTTC.